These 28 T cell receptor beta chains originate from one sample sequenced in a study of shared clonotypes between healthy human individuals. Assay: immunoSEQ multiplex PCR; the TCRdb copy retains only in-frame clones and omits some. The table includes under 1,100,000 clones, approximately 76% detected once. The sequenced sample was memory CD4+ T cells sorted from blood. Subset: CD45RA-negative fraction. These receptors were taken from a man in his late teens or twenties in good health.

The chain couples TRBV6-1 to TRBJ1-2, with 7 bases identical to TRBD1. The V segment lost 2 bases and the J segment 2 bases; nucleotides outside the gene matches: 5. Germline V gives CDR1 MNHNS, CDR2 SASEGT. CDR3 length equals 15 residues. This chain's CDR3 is CASSERTGPNYGYTF. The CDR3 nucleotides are TGTGCCAGCAGTGAAAGGACAGGTCCAAACTATGGCTACACCTTC.

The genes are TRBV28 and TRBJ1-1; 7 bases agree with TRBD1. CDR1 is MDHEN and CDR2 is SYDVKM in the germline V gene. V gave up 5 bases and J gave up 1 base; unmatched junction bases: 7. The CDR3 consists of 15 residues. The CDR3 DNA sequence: TGTGCCAGCAGTATCCCGGGACAGAGGAACACTGAAGCTTTCTTT. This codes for CASSIPGQRNTEAFF.

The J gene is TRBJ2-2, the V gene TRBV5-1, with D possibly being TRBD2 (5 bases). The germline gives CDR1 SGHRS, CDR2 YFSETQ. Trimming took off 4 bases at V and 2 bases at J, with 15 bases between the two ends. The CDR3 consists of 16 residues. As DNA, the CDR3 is TGCGCCAGCAGCCCGGGATGGGCGGGTAACACCGGGGAGCTGTTTTTT. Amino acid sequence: CASSPGWAGNTGELFF.

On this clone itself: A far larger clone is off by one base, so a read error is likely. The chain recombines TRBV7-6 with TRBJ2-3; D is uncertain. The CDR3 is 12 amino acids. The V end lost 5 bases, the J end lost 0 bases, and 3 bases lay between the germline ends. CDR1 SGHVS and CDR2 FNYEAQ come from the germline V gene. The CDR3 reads CASSRSTDTQYF. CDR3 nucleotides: TGTGCCAGCAGCCGCAGCACAGATACGCAGTATTTT.

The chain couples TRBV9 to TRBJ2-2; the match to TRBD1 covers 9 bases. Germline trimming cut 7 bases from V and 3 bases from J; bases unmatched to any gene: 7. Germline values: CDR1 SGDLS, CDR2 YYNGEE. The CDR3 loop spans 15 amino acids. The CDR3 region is CASCRDRVDTGELFF. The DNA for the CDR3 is TGTGCCAGCTGTCGGGACAGGGTGGACACCGGGGAGCTGTTTTTT.

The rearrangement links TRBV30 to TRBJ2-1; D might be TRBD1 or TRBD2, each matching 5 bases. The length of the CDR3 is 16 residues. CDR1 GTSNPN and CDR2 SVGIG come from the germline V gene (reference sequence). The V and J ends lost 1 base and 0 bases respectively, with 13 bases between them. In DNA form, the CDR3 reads TGTGCCTGGAGTGGTAGAGGGGCCGGCTCCTACAATGAGCAGTTCTTC. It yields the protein CAWSGRGAGSYNEQFF. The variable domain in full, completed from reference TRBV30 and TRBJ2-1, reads SQTIHQWPATLVQPVGSPLSLECTVEGTSNPNLYWYRQAAGRGLQLLFYSVGIGQISSEVPQNLSASRPQDRQFILSSKKLLLSDSGFYLCAWSGRGAGSYNEQFFGPGTRLTVL.

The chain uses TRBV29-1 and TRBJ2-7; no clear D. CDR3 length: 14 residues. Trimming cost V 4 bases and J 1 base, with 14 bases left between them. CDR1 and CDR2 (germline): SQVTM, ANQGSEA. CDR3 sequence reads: CSVVEGLLSYEQYF. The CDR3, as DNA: TGCAGCGTTGTGGAAGGCCTACTATCCTACGAGCAGTACTTC.

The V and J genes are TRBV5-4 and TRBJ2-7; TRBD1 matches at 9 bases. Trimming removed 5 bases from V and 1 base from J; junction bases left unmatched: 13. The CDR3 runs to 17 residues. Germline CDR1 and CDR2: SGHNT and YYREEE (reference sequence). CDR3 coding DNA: TGTGCCAGCAGTTCCCGGACCCCGGGACAGGGTTCCTACGAGCAGTACTTC. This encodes CASSSRTPGQGSYEQYF.

The CDR3 region is CASSRIPTSGYEQYF. As DNA, the CDR3 is TGCGCCAGCAGCCGGATACCGACTAGCGGGTACGAGCAGTACTTC. The V and J genes are TRBV4-3 and TRBJ2-7; 10 bases agree with TRBD2. Germline CDR1 LGHNA, CDR2 YSLEER. The CDR3 spans 15 residues. The V and J ends lost 4 bases and 4 bases, in that order; junction bases with no gene match: 7.

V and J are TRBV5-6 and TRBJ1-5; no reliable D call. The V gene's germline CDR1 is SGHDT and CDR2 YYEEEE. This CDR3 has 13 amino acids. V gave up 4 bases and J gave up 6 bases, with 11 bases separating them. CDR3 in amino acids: CASSRGGGQPQHF. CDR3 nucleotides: TGTGCCAGCAGCCGGGGAGGTGGTCAGCCCCAGCATTTT.

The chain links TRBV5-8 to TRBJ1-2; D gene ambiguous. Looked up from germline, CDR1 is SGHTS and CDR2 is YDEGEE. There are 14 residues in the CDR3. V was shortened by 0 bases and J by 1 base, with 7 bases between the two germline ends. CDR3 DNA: TGTGCCAGCAGCTTGGGGCGGCTTAACTATGGCTACACCTTC. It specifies CASSLGRLNYGYTF. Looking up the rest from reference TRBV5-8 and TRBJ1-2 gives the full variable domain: EAGVTQSPTHLIKTRGQQATLRCSPISGHTSVYWYQQALGLGLQFLLWYDEGEERNRGNFPPRFSGRQFPNYSSELNVNALELEDSALYLCASSLGRLNYGYTFGSGTRLTVV.

The CDR3 nucleotides are TGCAGCGGGGGGGCTGCGGATACGCAGTATTTT. This encodes CSGGAADTQYF. The chain joins TRBV29-1 to TRBJ2-3; D tentatively reads TRBD1 or TRBD2 (6 bases each). CDR1 and CDR2 from the germline V gene are SQVTM and ANQGSEA. V was clipped by 7 bases and J by 6 bases, with 11 bases between them. The CDR3 extends over 11 amino acids.

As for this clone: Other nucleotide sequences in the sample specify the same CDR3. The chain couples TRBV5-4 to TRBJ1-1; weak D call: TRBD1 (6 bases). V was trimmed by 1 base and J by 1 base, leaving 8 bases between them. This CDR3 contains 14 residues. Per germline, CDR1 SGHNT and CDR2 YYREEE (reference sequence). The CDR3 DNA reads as TGTGCCAGCAGCTTGCGAGGGGGGAACACTGAAGCTTTCTTT. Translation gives CASSLRGGNTEAFF.

Here the CDR3 reads CASSQSYWGQGKNGYTF. CDR3 DNA: TGCGCCAGCAGCCAGTCCTATTGGGGACAGGGGAAGAATGGCTACACCTTC. The chain employs TRBV4-3 and TRBJ1-2, with 10 bases that match TRBD1. With V trimmed by 3 bases and J by 6 bases, 13 bases remained unmatched. CDR1 and CDR2 (germline): LGHNA, YSLEER. The CDR3 extends over 17 amino acids.

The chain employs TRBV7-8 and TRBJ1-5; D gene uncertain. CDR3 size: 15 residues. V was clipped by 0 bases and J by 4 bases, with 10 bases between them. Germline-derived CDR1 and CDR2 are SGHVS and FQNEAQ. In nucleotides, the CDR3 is TGTGCCAGCAGCTTAGCGGGTCACGGGAATCAGCCCCAGCATTTT. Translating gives CASSLAGHGNQPQHF.

For the CDR3, the DNA is TGCGCCAGCAGCCAAGAGTTGGGCTCCTACGAGCAGTACTTC. Encoded protein: CASSQELGSYEQYF. The gene calls are TRBV4-3 and TRBJ2-7, with D uncertain. CDR3 length equals 14 residues. CDR1 and CDR2 (germline): LGHNA, YSLEER. V shed 0 bases and J shed 0 bases, with 6 bases lying between them.

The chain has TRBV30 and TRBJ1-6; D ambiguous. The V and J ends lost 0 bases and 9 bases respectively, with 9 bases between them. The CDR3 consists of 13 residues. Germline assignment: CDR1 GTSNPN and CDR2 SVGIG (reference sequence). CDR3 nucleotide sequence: TGTGCCTGGAGTGTATCTAATTCTTCACCCCTCCACTTT. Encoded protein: CAWSVSNSSPLHF. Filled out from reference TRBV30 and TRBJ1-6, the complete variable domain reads SQTIHQWPATLVQPVGSPLSLECTVEGTSNPNLYWYRQAAGRGLQLLFYSVGIGQISSEVPQNLSASRPQDRQFILSSKKLLLSDSGFYLCAWSVSNSSPLHFGNGTRLTVT.

As DNA, the CDR3 is TGTGCCAGCAGTTCCCAGGGGAAACTGTTTTTT. Protein sequence: CASSSQGKLFF. This sequence joins TRBV28 and TRBJ1-4, with a possible D match to TRBD1 (6 bases). The CDR3 consists of 11 residues. V was pared by 4 bases and J by 11 bases, with 8 bases between. Germline lookup yields CDR1 MDHEN and CDR2 SYDVKM.

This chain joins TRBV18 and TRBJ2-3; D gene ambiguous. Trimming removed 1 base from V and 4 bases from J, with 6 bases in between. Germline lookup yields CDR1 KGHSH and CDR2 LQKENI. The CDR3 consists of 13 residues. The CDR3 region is CASSPLEADTQYF. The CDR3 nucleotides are TGTGCCAGCTCACCACTGGAAGCAGATACGCAGTATTTT.

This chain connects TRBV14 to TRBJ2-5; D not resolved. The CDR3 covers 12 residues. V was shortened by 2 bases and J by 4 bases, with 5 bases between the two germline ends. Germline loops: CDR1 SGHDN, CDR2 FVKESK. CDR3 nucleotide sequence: TGTGCCAGCAGCCAAACGACAGAGACCCAGTACTTC. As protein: CASSQTTETQYF.

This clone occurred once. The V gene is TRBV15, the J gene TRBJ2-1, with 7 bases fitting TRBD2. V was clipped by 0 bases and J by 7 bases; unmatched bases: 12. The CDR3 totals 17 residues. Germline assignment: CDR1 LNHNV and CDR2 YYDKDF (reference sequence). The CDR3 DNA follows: TGTGCCACCAGCAGAGATATCCTCGGCGGGAGTGGAAATGAGCAGTTCTTC. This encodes CATSRDILGGSGNEQFF.

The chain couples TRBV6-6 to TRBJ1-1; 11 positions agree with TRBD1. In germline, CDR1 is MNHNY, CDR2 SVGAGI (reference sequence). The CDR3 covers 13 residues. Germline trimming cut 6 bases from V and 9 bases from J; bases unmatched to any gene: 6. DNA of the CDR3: TGTGCCAGCAGGGGGACAGGGGGGGATAAAGCTTTCTTT. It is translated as CASRGTGGDKAFF.

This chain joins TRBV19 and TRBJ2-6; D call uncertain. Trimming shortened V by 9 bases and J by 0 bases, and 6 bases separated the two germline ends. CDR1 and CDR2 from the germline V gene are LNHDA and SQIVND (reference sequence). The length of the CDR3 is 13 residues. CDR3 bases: TGTGCCAGCTGGTACTCTGGGGCCAACGTCCTGACTTTC. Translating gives CASWYSGANVLTF.

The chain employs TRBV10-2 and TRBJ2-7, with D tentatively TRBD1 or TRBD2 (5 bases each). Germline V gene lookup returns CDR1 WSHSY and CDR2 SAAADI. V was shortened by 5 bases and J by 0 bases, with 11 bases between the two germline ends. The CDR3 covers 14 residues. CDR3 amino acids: CASSPGPSSYEQYF. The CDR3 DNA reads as TGCGCCAGCAGTCCGGGGCCGTCCTCCTACGAGCAGTACTTC.

DNA of the CDR3: TGTGCCAGCAGTCCGTGGGACGGGTCCCTTAAAGAGACCCAGTACTTC. This sequence encodes CASSPWDGSLKETQYF. This chain joins TRBV28 and TRBJ2-5; tentatively, D is TRBD1 or TRBD2 (5 bases each). The CDR3 runs to 16 residues. V was shortened by 5 bases and J by 3 bases, with 19 bases between the two germline ends. Germline V gives CDR1 MDHEN, CDR2 SYDVKM.

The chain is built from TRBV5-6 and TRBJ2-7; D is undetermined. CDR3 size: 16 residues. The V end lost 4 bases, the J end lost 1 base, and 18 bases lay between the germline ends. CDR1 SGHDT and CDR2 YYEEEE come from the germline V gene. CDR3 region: CASSPIGLSISYEQYF. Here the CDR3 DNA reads TGTGCCAGCAGCCCCATTGGGCTGTCAATATCCTACGAGCAGTACTTC.

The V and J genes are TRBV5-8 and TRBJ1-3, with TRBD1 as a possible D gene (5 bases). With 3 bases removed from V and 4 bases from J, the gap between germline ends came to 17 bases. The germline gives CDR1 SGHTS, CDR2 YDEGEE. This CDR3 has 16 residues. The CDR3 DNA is TGTGCCAGCAGCTACGGAAATGCGGGGCAGGGAAACACCATATATTTT. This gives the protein CASSYGNAGQGNTIYF.

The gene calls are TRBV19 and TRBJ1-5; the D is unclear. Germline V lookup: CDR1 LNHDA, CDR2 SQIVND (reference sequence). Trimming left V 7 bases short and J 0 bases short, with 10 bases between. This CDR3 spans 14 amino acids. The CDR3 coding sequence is TGTGCCAGTAATAAGGAAAATAGCAATCAGCCCCAGCATTTT. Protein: CASNKENSNQPQHF.